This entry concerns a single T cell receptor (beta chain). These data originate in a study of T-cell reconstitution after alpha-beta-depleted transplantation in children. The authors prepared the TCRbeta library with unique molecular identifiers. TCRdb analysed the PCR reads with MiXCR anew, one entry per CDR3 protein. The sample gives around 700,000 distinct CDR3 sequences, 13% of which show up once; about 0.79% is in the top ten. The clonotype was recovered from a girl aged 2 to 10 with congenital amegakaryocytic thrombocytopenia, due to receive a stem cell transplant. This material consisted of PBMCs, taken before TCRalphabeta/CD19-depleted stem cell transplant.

CDR3 sequence (DNA): TGTGCCAGCAGTGCGCTAGCGGGAGGCGCAGATACGCAGTATTTT. Translating gives CASSALAGGADTQYF. J is TRBJ2-3 and V is TRBV6-1, with 11 bases identical to TRBD2. This CDR3 comprises 15 residues. V lost 4 bases and J lost 4; bases outside the gene matches: 4. The germline V gene has CDR1 MNHNS and CDR2 SASEGT.